This T cell receptor beta chain was identified in a study of OX40 agonist ivuxolimab in advanced cancers. Overall study context: From about 23 to 85 years was the age range, with a mean of about 54 years, and 65% to 90% were male. Patients achieving partial responses numbered three: one hepatocellular carcinoma case and two cutaneous melanoma cases.

Study-level findings and limits: Mean expanded clone counts were higher in CD8+ than CD4+ T cells.

Looked up from germline, CDR1 is SGHDT and CDR2 is YYEEEE. The junction had 8 bases not matched to a gene; V was cut back by 1 base and J by 3 bases. The length of the CDR3 is 17 residues. Collection of blood occurred at baseline, at cycle 4 day 1, and at cycle 7 day 1. TCRdb's table, derived via immunoSEQ multiplex PCR, lists solely in-frame clones and lacks some. The data contain fewer than 85,000 clones, 90% to 95% of them seen just once; the ten biggest clones take up 0.4% to 0.55%. In the case of this clone: Its matching antigen is unknown.

The chain combines TRBV5-6 with TRBJ2-3; 10 nucleotides agree with TRBD2. This TCR derives from an adult with an advanced solid tumor such as melanoma, head and neck, liver or kidney cancer. Sequencing was performed on CD4+ or CD8+ T cells sorted from blood, taken in a trial of the OX40 agonist ivuxolimab. As DNA, the CDR3 is TGTGCCAGCAGCTTGCCAGAGCGGGGGGGTACAACAGATACGCAGTATTTT. Translated: CASSLPERGGTTDTQYF.